These 20 T cell receptor beta chains were sequenced from one sample in a study of tissue T cells after allogeneic stem cell transplantation (dated by TCRdb to between 2021 and 2022). Taken with the paper, the label for time point translates to: mouse harvest day 14 after allogeneic transplant. Mouse grafts consisting of 10^7 T-cell-depleted bone marrow cells combined with 10^6 splenic CD5+ T cells were administered by tail vein injection. The protocol used for the library was the immunoSEQ multiplex PCR assay. In its TCRdb copy, this immuneACCESS table keeps in-frame sequences only and misses some clones. Where compared with another copy, unresolved V genes explain less than half of these, and the others have no known cause. Within this sample are approximately 2,000 clones, with 51% of them counted one time only. The top ten clones comprise over 30% of the sample. Sequenced input: lymph node tissue. Every receptor here comes from a female BALB/c mouse given C57BL/6 T cells with graft-versus-host disease after an allogeneic hematopoietic cell transplant.

A word on this clone: Gene names refer to mouse genes. The DNA ends 1 residue before the CDR3 does, and the rest of the CDR3 is filled in from the germline J gene. The chain joins TRBV26 to TRBJ1-1, with D possibly matching TRBD1 (5 bases). V lost 6 bases, J lost 5 bases, and 13 bases lay in between. Looked up from germline, CDR1 is KGHPV and CDR2 is FQNQEV (reference sequence). There are 13 residues in the CDR3. The CDR3 DNA, read in part, is TGTGCCAGCAGCCTCGGGGGGGGGACAGAAGTCTTC. As protein: CASSLGGGTEVF. The complete CDR3 protein is CASSLGGGTEVFF.

Turning to this clone: Mouse gene names and germline throughout. From the germline J gene comes the end of the CDR3, since the read stops 1 residue before it. The chain combines TRBV26 with TRBJ2-5; a possible D gene is TRBD2 (5 bases). The V end lost 2 bases, the J end lost 4 bases, and 7 bases lay between the germline ends. The CDR3 consists of 13 residues. The V gene's germline CDR1 is KGHPV and CDR2 FQNQEV (reference sequence). This CDR3 is CASSLRWEDTQYF. Incomplete CDR3 DNA: TGTGCCAGCAGTCTGCGCTGGGAAGACACCCAGTAC.

This clone is large by share. These gene names are mouse names. Incomplete CDR3 DNA: TGTGCCAGCAGCCAAGCCGGACAAGTCAACCAGGCTCCGCTT. It yields the protein CASSQAGQVNQAPL. The whole CDR3 is CASSQAGQVNQAPLF. The rearrangement links TRBV5 to TRBJ1-5, with D maybe TRBD1 (5 bases). The CDR3 end lies 1 residue beyond the end of the read and is filled in from the germline J gene. This CDR3 has 15 amino acids. The V gene's germline CDR1 is LGHNA and CDR2 YNLKQL (reference sequence). V lost 1 base to trimming and J lost 3 bases, with 10 bases between them.

On this clone: Genes here carry mouse names. From the germline J gene comes the end of the CDR3, since the read stops 1 residue before it. This specimen includes other DNA sequences encoding the same CDR3. This chain connects TRBV29 to TRBJ2-7; 10 nucleotides align to TRBD2. In germline, CDR1 is MSHET, CDR2 SYDVDS. The CDR3 extends over 13 amino acids. The covered CDR3 bases are TGTGCCAGCGGTGACCTGGGGGGGCGGGAACAGTAC. It specifies CASGDLGGREQY. The entire CDR3 protein reads CASGDLGGREQYF.

A remark on this clone: Gene names follow the mouse nomenclature. The read is 1 residue too short to cover the CDR3 end, so that end is filled in from the germline J gene. The chain employs TRBV3 and TRBJ1-4; 10 nucleotides match TRBD1. The CDR3 sequence is 16 residues long. Losses at the gene ends were 1 base for V and 7 bases for J; bases not matched to a gene: 6. Germline CDR1 SNHLY, CDR2 FYNGKV (reference sequence). CDR3 protein: CASSLERDRGCERLFF. The part of the CDR3 DNA that was read is TGTGCCAGCAGCTTAGAACGGGACAGGGGCTGCGAAAGATTATTT.

Concerning this clone itself: Genes and germline are mouse. Sequencing ends 1 residue short of the CDR3 end; the germline J gene provides the rest. The chain couples TRBV5 to TRBJ2-1, with 13 bases fitting TRBD2. Trimming at V came to 3 bases and at J to 1 base, leaving 0 bases not matched to a gene. CDR1 and CDR2 (germline): LGHNA, YNLKQL (reference sequence). The CDR3 spans 16 residues. CDR3 sequence reads: CASSQGLGGNYAEQFF. The CDR3 DNA, read in part, is TGTGCCAGCAGCCAGGGACTGGGGGGGAACTATGCTGAGCAGTTC.

On this clone: Gene names are mouse gene names. The read finishes 1 residue shy of the CDR3 end, and the germline J gene is used to complete it. The V call is TRBV13-2, the J call TRBJ1-3; 8 nucleotides line up with TRBD1. The CDR3 is made up of 14 amino acids. V shed 7 bases and J 2 bases; nucleotides not matched to a gene: 5. Per germline, CDR1 NNHNN and CDR2 SYGAGS (reference sequence). The sequenced part of the CDR3 DNA is TGTGCCAGCTCTCTACAGGGGGCTGGAAATACGCTCTAT. This gives the protein CASSLQGAGNTLY. The complete CDR3 protein is CASSLQGAGNTLYF.

Concerning this clone: Gene names and germline refer to mouse. The read falls 1 residue short of the CDR3 end, and the missing part is taken from the germline J gene. This chain links TRBV4 with TRBJ2-7, with D possibly matching TRBD1 (6 bases). The CDR3 consists of 13 residues. The germline V and J ends were trimmed by 5 bases and 0 bases, with 8 bases remaining between them. CDR1 is LGHDT, CDR2 YNNKQL, per germline (reference sequence). The CDR3 spells CASSTGSSYEQYF. CDR3 bases read: TGTGCCAGCAGCACAGGGAGCTCCTATGAACAGTAC.

A word on this clone: Mouse gene names and germline throughout. The missing CDR3 end, 1 residue past where the read stops, is filled in from the germline J gene. The chain carries TRBV13-2 and TRBJ2-3; D is ambiguous. This CDR3 region has 15 residues. The ends were cut back, 0 bases at V and 0 bases at J, with 8 bases in the middle. Germline values: CDR1 NNHNN, CDR2 SYGAGS (reference sequence). The DNA read from the CDR3 is TGTGCCAGCGGTGATGTGACAACTAGTGCAGAAACGCTGTAT. Amino acids: CASGDVTTSAETLY. The whole CDR3 protein is CASGDVTTSAETLYF.

Worth noting for this clone: Germline and genes here are mouse. The read ends 1 residue shy of where the CDR3 ends; the end is completed using the germline J gene. The chain carries TRBV12-2 and TRBJ1-2; D gene ambiguous. The CDR3 length is 13 residues. V lost 0 bases and J 3 bases, leaving 7 bases between the germline ends. Per germline, CDR1 SGHLS and CDR2 HYDKME. This CDR3 is CASSLEGYSDYTF. CDR3 DNA (partial): TGTGCCAGCTCTCTCGAGGGTTACTCCGACTACACC.

This clone is labeled as medium-sized. Gene names are mouse gene names. The DNA read from the CDR3 is TGTGCCAGCAGTCCCTACTGGGGGGAACAGTAC. Translating it yields CASSPYWGEQY. The entire CDR3 reads CASSPYWGEQYF. J is TRBJ2-7 and V is TRBV14, with 8 bases identical to TRBD2. From the germline J gene comes the end of the CDR3, since the read stops 1 residue before it. The CDR3 length is 12 residues. The germline V gene encodes CDR1 SGHDT and CDR2 FRDEAV. Germline trimming cut 4 bases from V and 7 bases from J; bases unmatched to any gene: 4.

This clone was recorded once. Genes and germline come from the mouse. Coverage ceases 1 residue before the CDR3 finishes, and the germline J gene fills in the end. The chain has TRBV5 and TRBJ1-1; D gene ambiguous. Germline CDR1 is LGHNA and CDR2 is YNLKQL (reference sequence). V lost 4 bases, J lost 2 bases, and 5 bases lay in between. CDR3 length: 12 residues. The sequenced part of the CDR3 DNA is TGTGCCAGCAGCCTAGACAACACAGAAGTCTTC. Translated, it gives CASSLDNTEVF. The full CDR3 protein is CASSLDNTEVFF.

Note on this clone: Gene names are mouse gene names. The read terminates 1 residue before the CDR3 end, so the remaining end is supplied by the germline J gene. This chain connects TRBV12-2 to TRBJ1-4, with 12 bases fitting TRBD1. J lost 7 bases, V lost 2 bases, and 4 bases had no gene match. CDR3 length: 15 amino acids. Germline CDR1 and CDR2: SGHLS and HYDKME. CDR3 residues: CASSPGTGGPERLFF. The part of the CDR3 DNA that was read is TGTGCCAGCTCTCCCGGGACAGGGGGCCCCGAAAGATTATTT.

As to this clone: All gene names here are mouse names. The CDR3 is cut off 1 residue early in the read; its end comes from the germline J gene. The chain employs TRBV15 and TRBJ2-2; TRBD1 agrees at 7 bases. Germline V gene data show CDR1 as SGHND and CDR2 as FRSKSL. CDR3 length equals 15 residues. V lost 1 base, J lost 1 base, and 0 bases stayed unmatched. Partial CDR3 DNA: TGTGCCAGCAGTTTAGGACAGGGAAACACCGGGCAGCTCTAC. Protein product: CASSLGQGNTGQLY. The whole CDR3 sequence is CASSLGQGNTGQLYF.

Regarding this clone: Mouse germline and gene names are used. The read ends 1 residue shy of where the CDR3 ends; the end is completed using the germline J gene. J is TRBJ2-7 and V is TRBV13-1; a possible D gene is TRBD2 (6 bases). The ends were cut back, 4 bases at V and 1 base at J, with 9 bases in the middle. Germline CDR1 and CDR2: NSHNY and SYGAGN. This CDR3 comprises 13 residues. The CDR3 protein is CASSSGASYEQYF. CDR3 DNA (partial): TGTGCCAGCAGTTCTGGGGCGTCCTATGAACAGTAC.

To note about this clone: These gene names are mouse names. Read coverage stops 1 residue before the CDR3 terminus; the germline J gene supplies the remainder. The chain is built from TRBV3 and TRBJ1-4, with 11 bases fitting TRBD1. Germline CDR1 reads SNHLY; CDR2 reads FYNGKV (reference sequence). V gave up 4 bases and J gave up 3 bases; unmatched junction bases: 1. The CDR3 has 15 residues. The covered CDR3 bases are TGTGCCAGCAGCTGGGACAGGGGGACCAACGAAAGATTATTT. Protein product: CASSWDRGTNERLF. The CDR3 in full is CASSWDRGTNERLFF.

By share of the sample, this clone is large (0.1 to 1%). Gene and germline names: mouse. Coverage ceases 1 residue before the CDR3 finishes, and the germline J gene fills in the end. The rearrangement joins TRBV19 to TRBJ2-5; 7 positions agree with TRBD2. The V gene's germline CDR1 is FNHDT and CDR2 SITEND (reference sequence). The CDR3 is made up of 13 amino acids. V shed 5 bases, J shed 0 bases, and the junction held 0 bases outside the gene matches. CDR3 bases read: TGTGCCAGCAGCTGGGGGAACCAAGACACCCAGTAC. Its translation is CASSWGNQDTQY. The whole CDR3 sequence is CASSWGNQDTQYF.

This clone appeared a single time. Gene names and germline refer to mouse. The read comes to an end 1 residue before the CDR3 does, leaving the germline J gene to fill in the end. The chain carries TRBV19 and TRBJ2-4, with D possibly TRBD1 on 5 matching bases. V shed 1 base and J shed 0 bases, with 15 bases lying between them. Germline values: CDR1 FNHDT, CDR2 SITEND (reference sequence). This CDR3 spans 17 amino acids. CDR3 DNA, as far as it was read: TGTGCCAGCAGTATAAGGTCAGGGAGGCTGAGTCAAAACACCTTGTAC. Its translation is CASSIRSGRLSQNTLY. The CDR3 reads in full as CASSIRSGRLSQNTLYF.

This clone has just a few counts. Gene labels here are mouse ones. The chain's CDR3 is CATTGISNERLFF. The DNA read from the CDR3 is TGTGCCACCACAGGAATTTCCAACGAAAGATTATTT. The chain is built from TRBV26 and TRBJ1-4, with D maybe TRBD1 (5 bases). The read ends 1 residue before the CDR3 terminus; that terminus is restored from the germline J gene. Looked up from germline, CDR1 is KGHPV and CDR2 is FQNQEV (reference sequence). The CDR3 runs 13 residues. The germline V and J ends were trimmed by 10 bases and 0 bases, with 9 bases remaining between them.

About this clone itself: The genes are named according to mouse. The read terminates 1 residue ahead of where the CDR3 ends, so the germline J gene completes it. The V and J genes are TRBV13-1 and TRBJ2-5; D remains ambiguous. CDR3 length: 13 amino acids. Germline CDR1 and CDR2: NSHNY and SYGAGN. Trimming took 4 bases from V and 3 from J, leaving 9 bases between them. CDR3 DNA, as far as it was read: TGTGCCAGCAGTACCGGGCAACAAGACACCCAGTAC. This codes for CASSTGQQDTQY. The entire CDR3 sequence reads CASSTGQQDTQYF.